A selection of T cell receptor beta chains follows, all from one sample in a study of OX40 agonist ivuxolimab in advanced cancers. Assay: immunoSEQ multiplex PCR; the TCRdb copy retains only in-frame clones and omits some. The sample gives about 68,000 clones, about 91% of which show up once; 1% to 1.2% is in the top ten. This material consisted of CD4+ or CD8+ T cells sorted from blood, taken in a trial of the OX40 agonist ivuxolimab. All receptors derive from an adult with an advanced solid tumor such as melanoma, head and neck, liver or kidney cancer. The CDR3 runs from the conserved cysteine through the conserved F or W. D genes are given only for firm matches. The size of a clone is reported for some rows only, either as once, few or many, or as a class for expanded clones.

j_call v_call clone_size d_call cdr3_aa cdr3_nt
TRBJ1-4 TRBV19 - - CASSLAYAAEKLFF TGTGCCAGTAGCCTGGCGTACGCAGCCGAAAAACTGTTTTTT
TRBJ2-7 TRBV25-1 - - CASSALLSWEQYF TGTGCCAGCAGTGCTCTTCTGAGTTGGGAGCAGTACTTC
TRBJ1-1 TRBV27 - - CASSSLGARETEAFF TGTGCCAGCAGTTCCCTGGGAGCACGGGAGACTGAAGCTTTCTTT
TRBJ2-5 TRBV19 - - CASSHVGQTQETQYF TGTGCCAGTAGCCACGTCGGACAGACACAAGAGACCCAGTACTTC
TRBJ2-7 TRBV5-8 - - CASSPPDRYEQYF TGTGCCAGCAGCCCCCCGGATCGGTACGAGCAGTACTTC
TRBJ2-3 TRBV5-1 - TRBD1 CASSAGTGMLDTQYF TGCGCCAGCAGCGCCGGGACAGGGATGTTGGATACGCAGTATTTT
TRBJ2-5 TRBV5-8 - - CASSFLAGQTQYF TGTGCCAGCAGCTTCTTGGCGGGGCAGACCCAGTACTTC
TRBJ2-3 TRBV29-1 - - CSVDSGTDTQYF TGCAGCGTTGACTCAGGGACAGATACGCAGTATTTT
TRBJ1-4 TRBV6-6 - - CASRGGGEKLFF TGTGCCAGCAGGGGTGGGGGGGAAAAACTGTTTTTT
TRBJ2-7 TRBV9 - - CASSPGGGQLDEQYF TGTGCCAGCAGCCCAGGAGGGGGACAGCTCGACGAGCAGTACTTC
TRBJ2-1 TRBV6-1 - TRBD2 CASSRTGLAINEQFF TGTGCCAGCAGTCGGACCGGACTAGCGATAAATGAGCAGTTCTTC
TRBJ2-7 TRBV9 - - CASSVDIGSDSYEQYF TGTGCCAGCAGCGTAGATATCGGGAGTGACTCCTACGAGCAGTACTTC
TRBJ2-7 TRBV7-8 - - CASSNQRHWDEQYF TGTGCCAGCAGCAACCAGCGGCATTGGGACGAGCAGTACTTC
TRBJ1-4 TRBV7-9 - - CASSIPGHRDEKLFF TGTGCCAGCAGCATTCCGGGACATCGGGATGAAAAACTGTTTTTT
TRBJ1-1 TRBV6-5 - - CASSQAGWEAFF TGTGCCAGCAGCCAAGCAGGGTGGGAAGCTTTCTTT
TRBJ2-4 TRBV30 few TRBD1 CAWRGQGGNIQYF TGTGCCTGGAGGGGACAGGGTGGGAACATTCAGTACTTC
TRBJ2-7 TRBV19 - - CASRGGSTYEQYF TGTGCCAGTAGGGGGGGATCGACTTACGAGCAGTACTTC
TRBJ2-1 TRBV10-3 - TRBD2 CAISGSSGGSSYNEQFF TGTGCCATCAGTGGCTCTAGCGGGGGAAGCTCCTACAATGAGCAGTTCTTC
TRBJ2-7 TRBV29-1 - TRBD2 CSVGLAGGGEQYF TGCAGCGTAGGACTAGCGGGAGGGGGCGAGCAGTACTTC
TRBJ2-5 TRBV2 once - CASRVLAIQETQYF TGTGCCAGCAGGGTATTAGCTATCCAAGAGACCCAGTACTTC
TRBJ1-4 TRBV12-5 - - CASGLDEKLFF TGTGCTAGTGGTTTGGATGAGAAACTGTTTTTT
TRBJ2-7 TRBV27 - TRBD1 CASSFSPGQGFEQYF TGTGCCAGCAGTTTTAGTCCGGGACAGGGGTTCGAGCAGTACTTC
TRBJ1-5 TRBV6-1 - TRBD1 CASSGRGTGGVQPQHF TGTGCCAGCAGTGGCCGTGGGACAGGGGGCGTTCAGCCCCAGCATTTT
TRBJ2-5 TRBV13 - TRBD2 CASSLSISSGTQETQYF TGTGCCAGCAGCCTATCGATTTCTAGCGGAACTCAAGAGACCCAGTACTTC
TRBJ2-5 TRBV5-1 - - CASRTGPEETQYF TGCGCCAGCAGAACAGGGCCGGAGGAGACCCAGTACTTC
TRBJ2-2 TRBV2 once - CASSTRGQGTGELFF TGTGCCAGCAGTACCCGGGGGCAGGGCACCGGGGAGCTGTTTTTT
TRBJ2-3 TRBV19 - - CASSPGTPSTDTQYF TGTGCCAGTAGTCCCGGGACACCTAGCACAGATACGCAGTATTTT
TRBJ1-4 TRBV28 once - CASSLSGEKLFF TGTGCCAGCAGTTTATCCGGTGAAAAACTGTTTTTT
TRBJ2-1 TRBV5-6 - TRBD1 CASGDRVLPPYNGQFF TGTGCCAGCGGGGACAGGGTTTTGCCACCCTACAATGGGCAGTTCTTC
TRBJ2-5 TRBV10-1 once - CASSELSGVHQETQYF TGCGCCAGCAGTGAGTTAAGCGGAGTCCACCAAGAGACCCAGTACTTC
TRBJ2-1 TRBV7-9 once TRBD2 CASSSWTSGHDASYNEQFF TGTGCCAGCAGCTCCTGGACTAGCGGCCACGACGCCTCCTACAATGAGCAGTTCTTC
TRBJ2-5 TRBV7-2 - TRBD2 CASSLRVSGSFQETQYF TGTGCCAGCAGCTTAAGGGTTAGCGGGAGCTTCCAAGAGACCCAGTACTTC
TRBJ1-1 TRBV18 - - CASSQGNTEAFF TGTGCCAGCTCACAGGGGAACACTGAAGCTTTCTTT
TRBJ2-7 TRBV6-5 - TRBD2 CASRPSGGYEQYF TGTGCGAGCCGGCCTAGCGGGGGCTACGAGCAGTACTTC
TRBJ1-2 TRBV9 - - CASREQGNYGYTF TGTGCCAGCAGAGAACAGGGAAACTATGGCTACACCTTC
TRBJ1-1 TRBV6-1 once - CASGTQNTEAFF TGTGCCAGCGGGACACAGAACACTGAAGCTTTCTTT
TRBJ2-2 TRBV9 - TRBD2 CASSTKRGQFPGELFF TGTGCCAGCAGCACCAAGCGGGGGCAGTTTCCCGGGGAGCTGTTTTTT
TRBJ2-5 TRBV2 - TRBD2 CASSGLAGGRSETQYF TGTGCCAGCAGCGGACTAGCGGGGGGGCGAAGCGAGACCCAGTACTTC
TRBJ2-3 TRBV5-1 - - CASSGIGYSTDTQYF TGCGCCAGCAGCGGAATAGGTTATAGCACAGATACGCAGTATTTT